A single T cell receptor (beta chain) is shown here with its context. Its specificity is not known. The protocol was immunoSEQ multiplex PCR, while the TCRdb copy is restricted to in-frame clones and leaves out a portion. This table has approximately 49,000 clones, roughly 90% appearing once. This sample is drawn from a study of graft-versus-host responses after intestinal transplantation. Background on the study: As for transplant type, recipients had multivisceral, liver-intestinal, or isolated intestinal grafts. Anti-thymocyte globulin served as induction for all recipients, who then took tacrolimus and steroids for around 3 years.

Germline CDR1 SEHNR, CDR2 FQNEAQ (reference sequence). J was trimmed by 7 bases and V by 4 bases; bases with no gene match: 5. This CDR3 contains 15 residues. Study results and limitations: Marrow from the recipient contained GvH clones, some of which had appeared first in ileum or blood.

This specimen was unstimulated CD4+ T cells sorted from spleen or lymph node cells, taken before transplant. The TCR was taken from a human donor who was the organ donor for an intestinal transplant. This chain links TRBV7-9 with TRBJ2-1, with 12 bases aligning to TRBD2. CDR3 bases: TGTGCCAGCAGCTCGACTAGCGGGAGAAGGAATGAGCAGTTCTTC. Protein sequence: CASSSTSGRRNEQFF.